These 8 T cell receptor beta chains came from one sample sequenced in a study of cytomegalovirus exposure and HLA in healthy donors. Vbeta (60) and Jbeta (13) primers were used in the PCR. Repertoires were generated with immunoSEQ multiplex PCR, while TCRdb's copy carries only in-frame clones and drops some. The sample shows 95,000 to 150,000 clones, 65% to 90% of them seen only once. Sequencing input: PBMCs. These receptors all stem from a man younger than 40 in good health and CMV-seronegative.

The chain joins TRBV5-1 to TRBJ2-3, with TRBD2 matching over 9 bases. In germline, CDR1 is SGHRS, CDR2 YFSETQ. Germline trimming cut 4 bases from V and 2 bases from J; bases unmatched to any gene: 5. CDR3 length: 15 residues. The CDR3 bases are TGCGCCAGCAGCCCGCGGGGGGGCTACACAGATACGCAGTATTTT. Translation: CASSPRGGYTDTQYF.

In its sample, this clone was seen once. The rearrangement joins TRBV11-2 to TRBJ2-1; 9 bases map to TRBD1. Germline values: CDR1 SGHAT, CDR2 FQNNGV. This CDR3 is built from 15 residues. The J segment lost 6 bases and the V segment lost 5 bases, leaving 8 bases of the junction unmatched. CDR3 coding DNA: TGTGCCAGCAGCCGAGGACAGGGGTCGCGCAATGAGCAGTTCTTC. It yields the protein CASSRGQGSRNEQFF.

This clone was counted once. The chain uses TRBV5-1 and TRBJ2-7, with 8 bases lining up with TRBD1. CDR3 length: 13 residues. Germline CDR1 is SGHRS and CDR2 is YFSETQ. With 2 bases clipped from V and 3 bases from J, the junction kept 1 base outside the gene matches. In DNA, the CDR3 is TGCGCCAGCAGCTTAACAGGGGGCTACGAGCAGTACTTC. Translated: CASSLTGGYEQYF. Using reference TRBV5-1 and TRBJ2-7 for the parts outside the CDR3, the full variable domain is KAGVTQTPRYLIKTRGQQVTLSCSPISGHRSVSWYQQTPGQGLQFLFEYFSETQRNKGNFPGRFSGRQFSNSRSEMNVSTLELGDSALYLCASSLTGGYEQYFGPGTRLTVT.

The chain couples TRBV7-6 to TRBJ2-3; 7 bases line up with TRBD2. Germline assignment: CDR1 SGHVS and CDR2 FNYEAQ. The CDR3 extends over 16 amino acids. Trimming at V came to 0 bases and at J to 7 bases, leaving 10 bases not matched to a gene. CDR3 in amino acids: CASSLAVRGTRNTQYF. The CDR3 nucleotides read TGTGCCAGCAGCTTAGCAGTGCGGGGGACGAGAAATACGCAGTATTTT.

With respect to this clone: Its ends do not fully match the called genes, so a read error is possible. CDR3 region: CASSLRRGYASGANGLTF. CDR3 DNA: TGTGCCAGCAGCTTGAGAAGGGGCTATGCCTCTGGGGCCAACGGCCTGACTTTC. J is TRBJ2-6 and V is TRBV7-8, with TRBD1 as a possible D gene (5 bases). The CDR3 covers 18 residues. Per germline, CDR1 SGHVS and CDR2 FQNEAQ.

The chain combines TRBV10-1 with TRBJ2-3, with TRBD2 identical over 8 bases. Trimming removed 8 bases from V and 3 bases from J; junction bases left unmatched: 10. The CDR3 has 15 residues. From germline, CDR1 is WNHNN and CDR2 SYGVQD (reference sequence). CDR3 residues: CASSQAGVGTDTQYF. The CDR3 DNA is TGCGCCAGCTCCCAAGCGGGGGTAGGAACAGATACGCAGTATTTT.

The CDR3 sequence is CASSEGTGVTFF. CDR3 nucleotide sequence: TGTGCCAGCAGTGAAGGGACAGGGGTGACTTTCTTT. This sequence joins TRBV2 and TRBJ1-1, with TRBD1 matching over 9 bases. Germline loops: CDR1 SNHLY, CDR2 FYNNEI. This CDR3 is 12 amino acids long. The trim removed 1 base at V and 12 bases at J, leaving 3 bases unmatched.

This chain links TRBV28 with TRBJ1-2, with D possibly being TRBD1 (5 bases). The length of the CDR3 is 15 residues. V lost 5 bases and J 8 bases, leaving 21 bases between the germline ends. Germline V CDR1 and CDR2: MDHEN, SYDVKM. CDR3 in DNA: TGTGCCAGCAGTAATAGCCCTGGGGCTAGTTGGGGCTACACCTTC. Translating gives CASSNSPGASWGYTF.